The next 2 T cell receptor beta chains were all read from a single sample in a study of blood T cell repertoires in COVID-19. This table comes from immunoSEQ multiplex PCR, and its TCRdb copy is limited to in-frame clones, with some not included. The sample shows around 78,000 clones, approximately 88% of them seen only once. Input material: peripheral blood. The receptors originated from a man in his fifties with active COVID-19.

The rearrangement links TRBV28 to TRBJ2-3; 7 nucleotides match TRBD2. This CDR3 comprises 20 residues. Germline loops: CDR1 MDHEN, CDR2 SYDVKM. Germline trimming cut 11 bases from V and 1 base from J; bases unmatched to any gene: 27. CDR3 nucleotide sequence: TGTGCCCGCCTATATGAAATCCTTATAAGCGGGATAGGGCGCACAGATACGCAGTATTTT. This translates into CARLYEILISGIGRTDTQYF.

The chain combines TRBV7-2 with TRBJ1-2; D unclear. Germline loops: CDR1 SGHTA, CDR2 FQGNSA. The V and J ends lost 3 bases and 2 bases respectively, with 16 bases between them. The CDR3 has 16 amino acids. CDR3 in DNA: TGTGCCAGCAGCTTCCAGAGGGCGATGACCAACTATGGCTACACCTTC. Translating it yields CASSFQRAMTNYGYTF.